This paragraph covers one TCR beta chain sequence. Its antigen has not been determined. No base qualities exist here, and no much larger clone lies one base off it. This entry is derived from a study of memory CD4+ T cells and cytomegalovirus serostatus (dated by TCRdb to about 2019). Study-level background: The 33 healthy Belgian adults in the cohort included 9 who were CMV seropositive and roughly 24 who were CMV seronegative. To replicate a published TCR-based CMV serostatus classifier, the researchers sequenced the CD4+ memory TCRbeta repertoires of a Belgian cohort whose cytomegalovirus serostatus was known. The paper's findings and limits, for the study overall: Unlike the original study, which covered naive and memory CD4+ and CD8+ populations, the Belgian study sequenced only CD4+CD45RO+ memory cells. The results were read as suggesting that the CMV-associated TCR signature is, for the most part, present in the CD4+ memory repertoire. Among the 160 or so previously reported CMV-associated TCRbeta sequences, 67 showed up in the CD4+ memory repertoires, with each one found in between one and five individuals. The original-framework classifier achieved a median bootstrapped AUC of 0.95 with a 95% CI of 0.76-1.00 on the Belgian cohort. For predicting CMV serostatus, the median bootstrapped AUC was about 0.95 using the original framework and approximately 0.9 using a US-trained random forest.

The Quick-DNA Microprep Kit was used to extract genomic DNA from the sorted cells. TCRbeta DNA was amplified with the immunoSEQ hsTCRbeta kit following the manufacturer's protocol. TCRbeta libraries were sequenced on an Illumina MiSeq instrument. Concerning the study's data processing: Following removal of out-of-frame sequences, 2.4 million or so distinct TCRbeta sequences were retained, with an average of approximately 69,000 per individual. Each individual was scored by the count of 150 to 200 previously reported CMV-associated TCRbeta sequences and the total productive distinct TCRbeta count. A beta-binomial model was reimplemented in Python, and scikit-learn random forests with default parameters were trained on data from the US cohort. Classifier performance on the Belgian cohort was reported as the median AUC with percentile confidence intervals calculated over 10,000 bootstrap iterations. This is the immuneACCESS table as TCRdb keeps it, with only in-frame sequences that have V and J called. A part of the clones is gone; compared with another copy, unresolved V genes explain less than half, and the rest is unexplained. V and J calls and clone size are given by that table; D and trimming were obtained from the DNA. Recorded for this sample are tens of thousands of clones; around 83% of them occurred a single time. The biggest ten clones account for nearly 0.9% of the sample.

A FACSAria II was used to sort memory CD4+ T cells, defined as single viable CD3+CD4+CD8-CD45RO+ cells. CMV serostatus was determined with a Roche Elecsys assay detecting serum IgG against CMV pp150, pp28, p38 and p52. Once the samples were thawed, total CD4+ T cells were enriched through positive selection using CD4 magnetic microbeads. The samples came from a different study that was designed specifically to examine the CD4+ T cell memory repertoire. Following standard operating procedures, peripheral blood mononuclear cells were isolated and cryopreserved, while serum was kept at -80 degrees C. CD3-PerCP (BW264/56), CD4-APC (RPA-T4), CD45RO-PE (UCHT1) and CD8-Pacific Orange (3B5) antibodies were used for staining, and non-viable cells were excluded with Sytox blue. The junction shows trimming of 7 bases on V and 5 bases on J, plus 9 bases between the germline ends. Per the germline V gene (reference sequence), LNHDA is the CDR1 and SQIVND is the CDR2. From cysteine to phenylalanine, the CDR3 is 13 amino acids long. Only the CDR3 region is kept as DNA, spanning 39 bases read in frame from base 1.

The sequence is built from TRBV19 and TRBJ1-6, with the D gene call left open. The TCR sequence derives from an adult in good health and CMV-seronegative. Sequenced: memory CD4+ T cells from blood. The CDR3 corresponds to CASTFGHNSPLHF. The nucleotide sequence is TGTGCCAGTACCTTTGGGCATAATTCACCCCTCCACTTT.